This TCR beta chain comes out of a study of beta chain features in type 1 diabetes. This clone was picked up a small number of times. From germline, CDR1 is SGHNT and CDR2 YYREEE (reference sequence). Trimming removed 3 bases at V and 8 bases at J, with 20 bases between. This CDR3 contains 15 residues. Expressed TCRB transcripts were sequenced because the entire RNA isolate underwent reverse transcription. Clones were sequenced by immunoSEQ multiplex PCR, and TCRdb holds only the in-frame ones, with some missing. The sample records 200,000 to 250,000 clones, approximately 11% being singletons. V and J are TRBV5-4 and TRBJ1-2, with D possibly matching TRBD1 (6 bases). The sample comprised central memory CD4+ T cells from blood. The sequence derives from a man younger than 35 in good health. The CDR3 loop reads CASSSPRTGRWGYTF. The CDR3 DNA follows: TGTGCCAGCAGCTCCCCGCGAACAGGGAGATGGGGCTACACCTTC.